This TCR beta chain appears in the sequencing data of a study of blood T cell repertoires in COVID-19. At the level of the study: The origin of the acute and convalescent COVID-19 samples was the United States, Italy and Spain. PBMCs, B-cell-depleted T cells, or T cells were the source of the cDNA or gDNA that made up the material.

Original processing notes: Scientists estimated how many nucleated cells there were by amplifying reference gene primers. Assay: immunoSEQ multiplex PCR; the TCRdb copy retains only in-frame clones and omits some. That table furnishes V, J and clone size, whereas the DNA furnished D and trimming. The sample yields around 120,000 clones, approximately 86% seen once. This CDR3 is built from 12 residues. The ends lost 5 bases at V and 15 bases at J; junction bases unmatched: 11. CDR1 GTSNPN and CDR2 SVGIG come from the germline V gene (reference sequence). The sequence was collected from a woman aged 50 to 60 with active or convalescent COVID-19. The chain links TRBV30 to TRBJ2-4; 9 bases are shared with TRBD1. Sequencing input: peripheral blood. The CDR3 nucleotides read TGTGCCTGGGGTAGGGGACAGGGTAGTAGGTACTTC. Translating gives CAWGRGQGSRYF.